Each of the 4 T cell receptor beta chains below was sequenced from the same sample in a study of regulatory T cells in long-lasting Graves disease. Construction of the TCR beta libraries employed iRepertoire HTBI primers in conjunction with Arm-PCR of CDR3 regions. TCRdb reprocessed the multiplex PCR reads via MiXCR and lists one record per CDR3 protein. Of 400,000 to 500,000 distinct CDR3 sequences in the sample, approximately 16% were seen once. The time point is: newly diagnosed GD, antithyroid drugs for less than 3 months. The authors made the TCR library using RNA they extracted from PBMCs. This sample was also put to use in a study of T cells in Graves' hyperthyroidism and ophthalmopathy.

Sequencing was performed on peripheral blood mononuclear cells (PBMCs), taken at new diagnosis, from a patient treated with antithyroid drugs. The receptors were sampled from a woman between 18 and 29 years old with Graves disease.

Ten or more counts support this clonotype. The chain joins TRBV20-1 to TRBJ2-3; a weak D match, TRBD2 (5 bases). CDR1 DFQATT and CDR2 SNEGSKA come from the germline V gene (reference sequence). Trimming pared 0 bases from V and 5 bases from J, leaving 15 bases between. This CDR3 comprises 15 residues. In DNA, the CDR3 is TGCAGTGCTAGAGATCTCAGAGGGATTGGAGATACGCAGTATTTT. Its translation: CSARDLRGIGDTQYF.

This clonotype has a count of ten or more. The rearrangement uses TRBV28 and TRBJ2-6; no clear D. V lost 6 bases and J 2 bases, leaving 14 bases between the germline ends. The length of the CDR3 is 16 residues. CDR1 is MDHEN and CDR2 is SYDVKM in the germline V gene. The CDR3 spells CASSTPTLPGANVLTF. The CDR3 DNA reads TGTGCCAGCAGCACCCCGACCCTGCCTGGGGCCAACGTCCTGACTTTC.

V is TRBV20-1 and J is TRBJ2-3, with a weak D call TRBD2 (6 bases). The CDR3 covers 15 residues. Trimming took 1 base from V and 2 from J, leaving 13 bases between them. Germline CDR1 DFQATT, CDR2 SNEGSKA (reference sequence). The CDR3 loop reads CSARAGSEATDTQYF. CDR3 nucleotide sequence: TGCAGTGCTAGAGCCGGGAGTGAGGCCACAGATACGCAGTATTTT.

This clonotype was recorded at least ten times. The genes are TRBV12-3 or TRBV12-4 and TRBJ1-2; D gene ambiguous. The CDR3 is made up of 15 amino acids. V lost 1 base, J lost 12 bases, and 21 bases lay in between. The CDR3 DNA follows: TGTGCCAGCAGTTTAGGGGCCGGGAAACAAGACGGAGACACCTTC. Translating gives CASSLGAGKQDGDTF.